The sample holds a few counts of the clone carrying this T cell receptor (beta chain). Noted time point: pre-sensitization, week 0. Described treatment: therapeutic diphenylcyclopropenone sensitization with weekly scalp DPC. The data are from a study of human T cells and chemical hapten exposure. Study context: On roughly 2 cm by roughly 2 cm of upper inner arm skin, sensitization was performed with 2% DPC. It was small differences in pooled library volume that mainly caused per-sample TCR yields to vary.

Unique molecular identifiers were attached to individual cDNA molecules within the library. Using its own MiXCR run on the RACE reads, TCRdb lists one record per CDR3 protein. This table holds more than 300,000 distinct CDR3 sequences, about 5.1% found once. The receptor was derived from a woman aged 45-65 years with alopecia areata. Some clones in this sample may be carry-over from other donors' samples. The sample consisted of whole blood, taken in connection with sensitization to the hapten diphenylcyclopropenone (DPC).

CDR3 amino acids: CASSPIDRGVDQPQHF. The CDR3 DNA reads TGTGCCAGCAGCCCCATCGACAGGGGGGTTGATCAGCCCCAGCATTTT. This sequence joins TRBV28 and TRBJ1-5; TRBD1 matches 9 bases. This CDR3 has 16 amino acids. V lost 6 bases to trimming and J lost 5 bases; unmatched junction nucleotides: 11. CDR1 and CDR2 from the germline V gene are MDHEN and SYDVKM.